The clone carrying this T cell receptor beta chain was observed a few times. Antigen specificity is unknown. Primers for the PCR totalled 60 Vbeta and 13 Jbeta. As processed by the authors: Later analysis identified roughly 82 million unique TCR beta chains, approximately 11 million shared. Repertoires were generated with immunoSEQ multiplex PCR, while TCRdb's copy carries only in-frame clones and drops some. V, J and clone size were drawn from that table, and D and trimming were deduced from the DNA. Of about 180,000 clones in the sample, 72% were seen once. The data derive from a study of cytomegalovirus exposure and HLA in healthy donors. Study findings and constraints: The HLA-A and HLA-B alleles of most subjects were reportedly predicted accurately from TCR beta sequences. TRBV6-2, TRBV6-3 and other indistinguishable V segments were excluded. A likely sequencing artifact accounted for one observed cluster of highly shared sequence variants.

Trimming cost V 2 bases and J 8 bases, with 15 bases left between them. The germline gives CDR1 MRHNA, CDR2 SNTAGT. This CDR3 comprises 15 residues. This clonotype originated in a human donor in good health. The gene calls are TRBV6-4 and TRBJ2-2; D remains unclear. Sequences were obtained from PBMCs. CDR3 residues: CASSDSSTSTGELFF. For the CDR3, the DNA is TGTGCCAGCAGTGACAGTTCGACAAGTACGGGGGAGCTGTTTTTT.